The next 19 T cell receptor beta chains were all read from a single sample in a study of lymphopenia after photon versus proton radiotherapy. Data came from immunoSEQ multiplex PCR; TCRdb stores just in-frame clones and leaves some out. The sample lists around 50,000 clones; about 88% were seen once. The source was peripheral blood, collected from a patient treated with proton-based radiotherapy. Receptors were obtained from a man in his 60s with pancreatic cancer.

This rearrangement joins TRBV7-6 to TRBJ2-2; D uncertain. Trimming stripped 0 bases from V and 4 bases from J, with 15 bases between. This CDR3 contains 17 residues. CDR1 and CDR2 (germline): SGHVS, FNYEAQ. The CDR3 spells CASSLAKPTTFTGELFF. The CDR3 DNA sequence: TGTGCCAGCAGCTTAGCTAAACCAACTACCTTCACCGGGGAGCTGTTTTTT.

The rearrangement links TRBV28 to TRBJ1-5; 10 bases match TRBD1. CDR1 MDHEN and CDR2 SYDVKM come from the germline V gene. The CDR3 contains 17 residues. Trimming at V came to 5 bases and at J to 2 bases, leaving 9 bases not matched to a gene. CDR3 in DNA: TGTGCCAGCAGTAGCCCGGGACAGGGGTCGGGCAATCAGCCCCAGCATTTT. Its protein is CASSSPGQGSGNQPQHF.

CDR3 amino acids: CSVEERPQGYNEQFF. The CDR3 nucleotides read TGCAGCGTTGAAGAAAGGCCCCAGGGCTACAATGAGCAGTTCTTC. The J gene is TRBJ2-1, the V gene TRBV29-1; a possible D gene is TRBD1 (5 bases). Germline CDR1 and CDR2: SQVTM and ANQGSEA. This CDR3 has 15 residues. Trimming shortened V by 0 bases and J by 3 bases, and 12 bases separated the two germline ends.

The chain links TRBV11-2 to TRBJ2-6; D uncertain. The CDR3 covers 17 residues. The ends were cut back, 5 bases at V and 0 bases at J, with 14 bases in the middle. Germline values: CDR1 SGHAT, CDR2 FQNNGV. The chain's CDR3 is CASSTLPANSGANVLTF. The CDR3 bases are TGTGCCAGCAGCACCCTCCCTGCCAACTCTGGGGCCAACGTCCTGACTTTC.

This chain links TRBV27 with TRBJ2-1, with D possibly being TRBD1 (6 bases). V shed 5 bases and J shed 2 bases, with 19 bases lying between them. Germline CDR1 is MNHEY and CDR2 is SMNVEV (reference sequence). This CDR3 comprises 17 residues. This CDR3 reads CASSTTSPTGPYNEQFF. DNA of the CDR3: TGTGCCAGCAGTACTACCTCGCCGACAGGCCCCTACAATGAGCAGTTCTTC.

This sequence joins TRBV19 and TRBJ1-1; D is undetermined. The germline CDR1 and CDR2 sequences are LNHDA and SQIVND (reference sequence). V lost 3 bases and J 4 bases, leaving 12 bases between the germline ends. The CDR3 spans 14 residues. The CDR3 loop is CASSIVPRSTEAFF. The DNA of the CDR3 is TGTGCCAGTAGTATTGTTCCCCGGAGCACTGAAGCTTTCTTT.

A few counts support this clone. The chain is built from TRBV20-1 and TRBJ1-2; D ambiguous. Germline V gene lookup returns CDR1 DFQATT and CDR2 SNEGSKA (reference sequence). V was clipped by 3 bases and J by 6 bases, with 8 bases between them. There are 11 residues in the CDR3. The CDR3 loop reads CSASVLDGYTF. The CDR3 region has the DNA TGCAGTGCTAGTGTCCTCGATGGCTACACCTTC.

A few counts support this clone. This chain connects TRBV28 to TRBJ2-1, with 9 bases matching TRBD2. The V gene's germline CDR1 is MDHEN and CDR2 SYDVKM. The CDR3 contains 15 residues. V lost 2 bases, J lost 5 bases, and 4 bases stayed unmatched. This CDR3 is CASSLGGLAHNEQFF. In DNA, the CDR3 is TGTGCCAGCAGTTTAGGGGGACTAGCCCACAATGAGCAGTTCTTC.

V and J are TRBV10-3 and TRBJ2-3; 16 bases align to TRBD2. From germline, CDR1 is ENHRY and CDR2 SYGVKD. V shed 5 bases and J 3 bases; nucleotides not matched to a gene: 11. CDR3 length equals 19 residues. The CDR3 here is CAISPGLAGGPIPTDTQYF. The CDR3 DNA is TGTGCCATCAGTCCGGGACTAGCGGGAGGGCCAATCCCTACAGATACGCAGTATTTT.

This clone was recorded a few times. The genes are TRBV6-1 and TRBJ2-7, with 7 bases identical to TRBD1. Germline values: CDR1 MNHNS, CDR2 SASEGT. V lost 7 bases to trimming and J lost 4 bases; unmatched junction nucleotides: 13. This CDR3 has 15 residues. The CDR3 sequence is CASTPASGQFYEQYF. The CDR3 DNA reads as TGTGCCAGCACCCCTGCCTCGGGACAGTTTTACGAGCAGTACTTC.

This clone appeared once. V is TRBV30 and J is TRBJ2-2; 12 bases map to TRBD2. The CDR3 totals 15 residues. CDR1 and CDR2 from the germline V gene are GTSNPN and SVGIG (reference sequence). V trimming: 5 bases; J trimming: 5 bases; junction bases outside the gene matches: 6. CDR3 in amino acids: CAWGTSGLGTGELFF. The CDR3 bases are TGTGCCTGGGGGACTAGCGGGCTGGGTACCGGGGAGCTGTTTTTT.

The CDR3 reads CSVQPLAGGEYNEQFF. In DNA form, the CDR3 reads TGCAGCGTCCAACCCTTAGCGGGAGGGGAGTACAATGAGCAGTTCTTC. The chain is built from TRBV29-1 and TRBJ2-1; TRBD2 agrees at 11 bases. V lost 6 bases and J lost 4; bases outside the gene matches: 11. The CDR3 consists of 16 residues. CDR1 SQVTM and CDR2 ANQGSEA come from the germline V gene.

This clone was picked up a small number of times. This chain links TRBV7-8 with TRBJ2-1; D possibly corresponds to TRBD2 (6 bases). Trimming removed 5 bases from V and 8 bases from J, with 22 bases in between. CDR1 is SGHVS, CDR2 FQNEAQ, per germline. The CDR3 runs 16 residues. Written as DNA, the CDR3 is TGTGCCAGCAGCCTGACCTGGTGGCGGGAAAGGGATGAGCAGTTCTTC. This codes for CASSLTWWRERDEQFF.

The chain is built from TRBV7-9 and TRBJ2-5; 9 nucleotides line up with TRBD1. Trimming took 6 bases from V and 1 from J; bases not matched to a gene: 9. The germline CDR1 and CDR2 sequences are SEHNR and FQNEAQ (reference sequence). This CDR3 has 16 amino acids. CDR3 loop: CASSTSGTGIQETQYF. CDR3 DNA: TGTGCCAGCAGTACATCCGGGACAGGGATCCAAGAGACCCAGTACTTC.

This CDR3 is CASRRLAGDNEQFF. In DNA form, the CDR3 reads TGTGCCAGCCGGAGACTAGCGGGAGACAATGAGCAGTTCTTC. The chain recombines TRBV6-5 with TRBJ2-1; TRBD2 aligns across 12 bases. Germline-derived CDR1 and CDR2 are MNHEY and SVGAGI. This CDR3 comprises 14 residues. V lost 8 bases and J lost 5; bases outside the gene matches: 4.

In its sample, this clone was seen a few times. The rearrangement uses TRBV2 and TRBJ1-5; 7 nucleotides align to TRBD1. Germline assignment: CDR1 SNHLY and CDR2 FYNNEI. V was clipped by 8 bases and J by 7 bases; unmatched bases: 14. CDR3 length equals 15 residues. The CDR3 here is CASDPTGTVRQPQHF. The CDR3 bases are TGTGCCAGCGACCCCACCGGGACAGTCCGCCAGCCCCAGCATTTT.

The rearrangement uses TRBV6-1 and TRBJ2-7; 8 bases agree with TRBD2. The germline gives CDR1 MNHNS, CDR2 SASEGT. The CDR3 is 14 amino acids. Unmatched junction bases numbered 5, after V lost 3 bases and J lost 4 bases. The CDR3 here is CASSDSGSRYEQYF. The DNA for the CDR3 is TGTGCCAGCAGTGACAGCGGGAGTAGGTACGAGCAGTACTTC.

The chain is built from TRBV6-5 and TRBJ2-3; 8 positions match TRBD1. Germline V lookup: CDR1 MNHEY, CDR2 SVGAGI. V gave up 3 bases and J gave up 2 bases; unmatched junction bases: 7. The CDR3 loop spans 16 amino acids. The CDR3 here is CASSYYPGQVTDTQYF. CDR3 in DNA: TGTGCCAGCAGTTATTATCCGGGACAGGTCACAGATACGCAGTATTTT.

V and J are TRBV19 and TRBJ2-7; 8 bases agree with TRBD2. This CDR3 has 13 amino acids. The trim removed 4 bases at V and 8 bases at J, leaving 7 bases unmatched. Germline values: CDR1 LNHDA, CDR2 SQIVND (reference sequence). The CDR3 sequence: CASSNAGLDKQYF. The CDR3 bases are TGTGCCAGTAGTAACGCGGGACTAGATAAGCAGTACTTC. The variable domain in full, with the rest retrieved from reference TRBV19 and TRBJ2-7, is DGGITQSPKYLFRKEGQNVTLSCEQNLNHDAMYWYRQDPGQGLRLIYYSQIVNDFQKGDIAEGYSVSREKKESFPLTVTSAQKNPTAFYLCASSNAGLDKQYFGPGTRLTVT.